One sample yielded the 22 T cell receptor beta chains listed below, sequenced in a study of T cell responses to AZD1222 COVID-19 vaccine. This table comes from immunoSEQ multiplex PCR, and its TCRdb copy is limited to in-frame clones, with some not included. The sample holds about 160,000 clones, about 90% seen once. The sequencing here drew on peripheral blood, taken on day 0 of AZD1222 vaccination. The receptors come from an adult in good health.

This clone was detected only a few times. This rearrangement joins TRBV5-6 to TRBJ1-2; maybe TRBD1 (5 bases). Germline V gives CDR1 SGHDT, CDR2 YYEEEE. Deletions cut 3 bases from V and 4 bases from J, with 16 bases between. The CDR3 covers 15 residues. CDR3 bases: TGTGCCAGCAGCTCCACAGGCCAGGCCCCCTATGGCTACACCTTC. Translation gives CASSSTGQAPYGYTF.

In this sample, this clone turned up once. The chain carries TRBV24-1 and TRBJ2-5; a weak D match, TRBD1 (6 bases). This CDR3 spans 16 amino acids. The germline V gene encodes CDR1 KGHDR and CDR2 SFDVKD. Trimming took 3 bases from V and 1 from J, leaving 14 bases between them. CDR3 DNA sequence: TGTGCCACCAGTGATCTAGGACAGCCTAGCCAAGAGACCCAGTACTTC. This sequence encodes CATSDLGQPSQETQYF.

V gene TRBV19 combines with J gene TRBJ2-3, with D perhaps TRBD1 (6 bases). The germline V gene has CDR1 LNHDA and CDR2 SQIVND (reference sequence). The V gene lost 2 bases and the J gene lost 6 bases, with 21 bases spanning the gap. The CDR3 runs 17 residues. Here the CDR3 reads CASSIPPPRGTGDTQYF. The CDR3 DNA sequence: TGTGCCAGTAGTATACCTCCTCCGAGGGGGACCGGGGATACGCAGTATTTT.

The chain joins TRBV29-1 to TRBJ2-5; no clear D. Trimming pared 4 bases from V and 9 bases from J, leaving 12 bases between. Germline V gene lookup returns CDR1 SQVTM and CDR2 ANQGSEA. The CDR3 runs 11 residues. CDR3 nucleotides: TGCAGCGTTGGGGCAGACGGCGCCCAGTACTTC. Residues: CSVGADGAQYF.

The CDR3 sequence: CASSPGQLFGKLFF. The CDR3 bases are TGCGCCAGCAGCCCCGGACAGCTTTTCGGGAAACTGTTTTTT. The chain combines TRBV5-1 with TRBJ1-4; D perhaps matches TRBD1 (6 bases). Deletions cut 4 bases from V and 11 bases from J, with 18 bases between. In germline, CDR1 is SGHRS, CDR2 YFSETQ. The CDR3 totals 14 residues. Full variable domain (remainder filled in from reference TRBV5-1 and TRBJ1-4): KAGVTQTPRYLIKTRGQQVTLSCSPISGHRSVSWYQQTPGQGLQFLFEYFSETQRNKGNFPGRFSGRQFSNSRSEMNVSTLELGDSALYLCASSPGQLFGKLFFGSGTQLSVL.

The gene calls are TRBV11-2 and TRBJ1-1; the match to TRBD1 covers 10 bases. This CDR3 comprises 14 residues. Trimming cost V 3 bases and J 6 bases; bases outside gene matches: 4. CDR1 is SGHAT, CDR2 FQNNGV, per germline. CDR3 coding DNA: TGTGCCAGCAGCTTTCCAGGACAGGGGGCTGAAGCTTTCTTT. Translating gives CASSFPGQGAEAFF.

The CDR3 sequence: CAWGTHTGELFF. The CDR3 nucleotides read TGTGCCTGGGGGACACACACCGGGGAGCTGTTTTTT. The genes are TRBV30 and TRBJ2-2; D is possibly TRBD1 (6 bases). V shed 5 bases and J shed 3 bases, with 7 bases lying between them. This CDR3 has 12 residues. Germline V gene data show CDR1 as GTSNPN and CDR2 as SVGIG (reference sequence).

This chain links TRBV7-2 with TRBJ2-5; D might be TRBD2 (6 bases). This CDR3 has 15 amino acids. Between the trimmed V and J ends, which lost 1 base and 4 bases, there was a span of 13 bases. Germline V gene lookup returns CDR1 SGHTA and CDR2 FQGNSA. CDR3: CASSLGGVLRETQYF. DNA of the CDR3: TGTGCCAGCAGCTTAGGGGGGGTGTTAAGAGAGACCCAGTACTTC.

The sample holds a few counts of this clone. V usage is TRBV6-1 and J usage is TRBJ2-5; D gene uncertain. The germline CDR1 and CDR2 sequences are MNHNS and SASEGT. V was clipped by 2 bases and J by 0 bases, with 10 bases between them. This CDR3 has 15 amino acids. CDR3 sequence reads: CASSEQAGHQETQYF. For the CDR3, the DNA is TGTGCCAGCAGTGAACAAGCAGGACACCAAGAGACCCAGTACTTC.

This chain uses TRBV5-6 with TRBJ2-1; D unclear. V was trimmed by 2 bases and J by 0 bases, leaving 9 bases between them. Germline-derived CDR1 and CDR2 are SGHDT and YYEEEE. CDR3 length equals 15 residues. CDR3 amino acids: CASSFPLDSYNEQFF. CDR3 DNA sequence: TGTGCCAGCAGCTTCCCGCTAGACTCCTACAATGAGCAGTTCTTC.

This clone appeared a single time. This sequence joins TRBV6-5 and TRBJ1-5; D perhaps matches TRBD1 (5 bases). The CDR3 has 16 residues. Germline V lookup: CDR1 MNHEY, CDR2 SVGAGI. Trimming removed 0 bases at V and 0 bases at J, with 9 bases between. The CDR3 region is CASSYSATASNQPQHF. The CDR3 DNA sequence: TGTGCCAGCAGTTACTCGGCGACAGCTAGCAATCAGCCCCAGCATTTT.

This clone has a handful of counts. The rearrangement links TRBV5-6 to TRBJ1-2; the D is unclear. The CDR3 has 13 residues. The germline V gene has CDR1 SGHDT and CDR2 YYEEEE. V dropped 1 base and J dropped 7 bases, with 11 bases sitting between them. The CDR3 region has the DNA TGTGCCAGCAGCTTGTGGTCGGGTTTTGGCTACACCTTC. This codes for CASSLWSGFGYTF. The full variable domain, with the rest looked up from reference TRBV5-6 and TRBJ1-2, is DAGVTQSPTHLIKTRGQQVTLRCSPKSGHDTVSWYQQALGQGPQFIFQYYEEEERQRGNFPDRFSGHQFPNYSSELNVNALLLGDSALYLCASSLWSGFGYTFGSGTRLTVV.

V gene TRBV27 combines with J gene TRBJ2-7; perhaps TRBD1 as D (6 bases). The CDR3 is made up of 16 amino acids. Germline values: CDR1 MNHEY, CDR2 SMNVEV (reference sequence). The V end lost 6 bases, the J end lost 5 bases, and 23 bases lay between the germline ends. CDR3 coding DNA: TGTGCCAGCAGACCCCCTAAGGGGGAGAGCTTCCACGAGCAGTACTTC. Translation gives CASRPPKGESFHEQYF.

CDR3 nucleotides: TGTGCCAGCAGTACTCGAGGGACAGGCTCCTACGAGCAGTACTTC. Residues: CASSTRGTGSYEQYF. This chain links TRBV6-5 with TRBJ2-7; 8 nucleotides match TRBD1. J was trimmed by 0 bases and V by 5 bases; bases with no gene match: 6. Germline lookup yields CDR1 MNHEY and CDR2 SVGAGI. This CDR3 has 15 amino acids.

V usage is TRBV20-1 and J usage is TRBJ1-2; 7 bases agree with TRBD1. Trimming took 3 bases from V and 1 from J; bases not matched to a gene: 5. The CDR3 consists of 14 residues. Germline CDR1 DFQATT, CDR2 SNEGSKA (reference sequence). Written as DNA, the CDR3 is TGCAGTGCTAGTGAGGGGGCTAGTAACTATGGCTACACCTTC. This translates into CSASEGASNYGYTF.

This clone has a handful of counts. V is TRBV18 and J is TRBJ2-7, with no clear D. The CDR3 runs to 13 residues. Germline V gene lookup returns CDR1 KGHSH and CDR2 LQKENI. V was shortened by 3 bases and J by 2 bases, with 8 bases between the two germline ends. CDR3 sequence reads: CASSPDDTYEQYF. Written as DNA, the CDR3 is TGTGCCAGCTCACCCGATGACACCTACGAGCAGTACTTC.

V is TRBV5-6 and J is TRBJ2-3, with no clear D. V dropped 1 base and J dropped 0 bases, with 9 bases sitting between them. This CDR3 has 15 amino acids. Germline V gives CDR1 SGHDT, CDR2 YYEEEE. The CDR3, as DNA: TGTGCCAGCAGCTTGACGGCGGTCAGCACAGATACGCAGTATTTT. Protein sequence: CASSLTAVSTDTQYF.

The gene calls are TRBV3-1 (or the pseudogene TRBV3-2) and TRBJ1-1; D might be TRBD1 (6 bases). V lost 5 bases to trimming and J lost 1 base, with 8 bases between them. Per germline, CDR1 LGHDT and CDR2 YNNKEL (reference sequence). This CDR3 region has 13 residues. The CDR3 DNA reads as TGTGCCAGCAGCTTACAGGGGAACACTGAAGCTTTCTTT. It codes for CASSLQGNTEAFF.

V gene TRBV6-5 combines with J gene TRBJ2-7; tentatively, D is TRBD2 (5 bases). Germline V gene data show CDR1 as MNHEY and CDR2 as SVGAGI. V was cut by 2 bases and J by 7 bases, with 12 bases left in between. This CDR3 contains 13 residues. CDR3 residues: CASSYGVAREQYF. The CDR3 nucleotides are TGTGCCAGCAGTTACGGGGTAGCGAGGGAGCAGTACTTC.

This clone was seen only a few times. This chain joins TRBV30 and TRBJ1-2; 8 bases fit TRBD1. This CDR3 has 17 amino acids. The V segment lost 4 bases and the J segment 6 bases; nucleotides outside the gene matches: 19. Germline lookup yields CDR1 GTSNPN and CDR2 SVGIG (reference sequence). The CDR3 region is CAWTRMLLRTGRDGYTF. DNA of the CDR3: TGTGCCTGGACCCGTATGCTCCTCCGGACAGGGAGGGATGGCTACACCTTC. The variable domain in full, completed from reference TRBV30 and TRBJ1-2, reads SQTIHQWPATLVQPVGSPLSLECTVEGTSNPNLYWYRQAAGRGLQLLFYSVGIGQISSEVPQNLSASRPQDRQFILSSKKLLLSDSGFYLCAWTRMLLRTGRDGYTFGSGTRLTVV.

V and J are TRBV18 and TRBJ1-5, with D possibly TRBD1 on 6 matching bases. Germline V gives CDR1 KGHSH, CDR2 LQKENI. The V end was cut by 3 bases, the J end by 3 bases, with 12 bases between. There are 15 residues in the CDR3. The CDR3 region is CASSPSTGNNQPQHF. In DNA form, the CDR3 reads TGTGCCAGCTCACCCTCGACAGGAAACAATCAGCCCCAGCATTTT.

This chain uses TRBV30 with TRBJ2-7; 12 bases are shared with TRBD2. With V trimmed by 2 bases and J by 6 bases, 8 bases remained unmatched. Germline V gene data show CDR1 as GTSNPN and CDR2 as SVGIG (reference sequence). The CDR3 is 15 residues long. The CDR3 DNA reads TGTGCCTGGAGTCAGAAGGGACTAGCGGGTGGCGAGCAGTACTTC. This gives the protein CAWSQKGLAGGEQYF. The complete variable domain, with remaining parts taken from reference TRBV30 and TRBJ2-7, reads SQTIHQWPATLVQPVGSPLSLECTVEGTSNPNLYWYRQAAGRGLQLLFYSVGIGQISSEVPQNLSASRPQDRQFILSSKKLLLSDSGFYLCAWSQKGLAGGEQYFGPGTRLTVT.